The 29 T cell receptor beta chains below come from one sample, sequenced in a study of CD8+CD57+ T cells in acquired aplastic anemia. Genomic DNA was employed as the template in profiling TCR beta VDJ and CDR3. TCRdb passed the reads through MiXCR, listing each CDR3 protein once. The sample comprises over 150,000 distinct CDR3 sequences, 65% to 75% of which are singletons, and 35% to 60% rests with the top ten. Patients included in sequencing had previously demonstrated CD8+CD57+ cell expansion by flow cytometry. Specimen: sorted CD4+, CD8+, or CD8+CD57+ T cells (not recorded which) from PBMCs. The receptor set was obtained from a human donor with aplastic anemia.

This clonotype was detected a few times. The V call is TRBV7-2, the J call TRBJ2-5, with D uncertain. Germline V lookup: CDR1 SGHTA, CDR2 FQGNSA. There are 13 residues in the CDR3. The germline V and J ends were trimmed by 1 base and 5 bases, with 8 bases remaining between them. CDR3: CASSLGGVETQYF. For the CDR3, the DNA is TGTGCCAGCAGCTTAGGTGGTGTGGAGACCCAGTACTTC.

This chain connects TRBV20-1 to TRBJ2-1; the match to TRBD2 covers 9 bases. The germline V gene has CDR1 DFQATT and CDR2 SNEGSKA (reference sequence). Trimming took 2 bases from V and 7 from J; bases not matched to a gene: 6. The CDR3 is 14 residues long. The CDR3 DNA reads TGCAGTGCTAGATTGGCGGGAGGGGCGAATGAGCAGTTCTTC. Its translation is CSARLAGGANEQFF.

This clonotype was found once. This chain uses TRBV10-2 with TRBJ2-7, with unresolved D. Trimming pared 6 bases from V and 3 bases from J, leaving 12 bases between. Germline V CDR1 and CDR2: WSHSY, SAAADI. The CDR3 runs 13 residues. The CDR3 here is CASSPNPYYEQYF. Here the CDR3 DNA reads TGCGCCAGCAGCCCGAATCCTTACTACGAGCAGTACTTC.

This chain links TRBV10-3 with TRBJ2-7; 8 positions match TRBD2. Germline V gene data show CDR1 as ENHRY and CDR2 as SYGVKD. J lost 0 bases, V lost 0 bases, and 7 bases had no gene match. The CDR3 totals 17 residues. CDR3 in DNA: TGTGCCATCAGTGAGTCGGGAGCGGGGGACCTCTCCTACGAGCAGTACTTC. As protein: CAISESGAGDLSYEQYF.

The chain carries TRBV20-1 and TRBJ2-5; D not resolved. This CDR3 is built from 11 residues. The germline V gene encodes CDR1 DFQATT and CDR2 SNEGSKA (reference sequence). The V gene lost 0 bases and the J gene lost 5 bases, with 4 bases spanning the gap. The CDR3 sequence: CSARERETQYF. CDR3 in DNA: TGCAGTGCTAGAGAGAGGGAGACCCAGTACTTC.

This chain uses TRBV6-4 with TRBJ2-7; unclear D gene. This CDR3 is 12 amino acids long. Germline-derived CDR1 and CDR2 are MRHNA and SNTAGT. V lost 6 bases and J lost 2, with 8 bases in between. The CDR3 DNA sequence: TGTGCCAGCAGCCAAAACCCCTACGAGCAGTACTTC. Its protein is CASSQNPYEQYF.

This clonotype was seen a single time. The CDR3: CASSEAISPLHF. The CDR3 nucleotides are TGTGCCAGCAGTGAAGCTATCTCACCCCTCCACTTT. The V gene is TRBV6-5, the J gene TRBJ1-6, with D hard to call. CDR3 length: 12 residues. V gave up 5 bases and J gave up 10 bases, with 9 bases separating them. Germline CDR1 MNHEY, CDR2 SVGAGI.

The V call is TRBV2, the J call TRBJ2-6, with no clear D. This CDR3 contains 12 residues. Germline CDR1 SNHLY, CDR2 FYNNEI. Trimming cost V 11 bases and J 2 bases, with 7 bases left between them. DNA for the CDR3: TGTGCCTGCGAGGCTGGGGCCAACGTCCTGACTTTC. Translation gives CACEAGANVLTF.

This clonotype has a single count. V gene TRBV16 combines with J gene TRBJ1-1; weak D call: TRBD1 (6 bases). The CDR3 has 14 amino acids. Germline loops: CDR1 KGHSY, CDR2 FQNENV. Deletions cut 4 bases from V and 7 bases from J, with 16 bases between. The CDR3 loop reads CASSPWGGQDEAFF. Here the CDR3 DNA reads TGTGCCAGCAGCCCCTGGGGGGGCCAGGATGAAGCTTTCTTT. Using reference TRBV16 and TRBJ1-1 for the parts outside the CDR3, the full variable domain is GEEVAQTPKHLVRGEGQKAKLYCAPIKGHSYVFWYQQVLKNEFKFLISFQNENVFDETGMPKERFSAKCLPNSPCSLEIQATKLEDSAVYFCASSPWGGQDEAFFGQGTRLTVV.

Concerning this clonotype itself: One end of the junction does not line up with germline, which may come from a read error. The J gene is TRBJ1-4, the V gene TRBV2; unclear D gene. Germline CDR1 reads SNHLY; CDR2 reads FYNNEI. CDR3 length: 12 residues. The CDR3 is CASSEVGEKLFF. CDR3 DNA sequence: TGTGCCAGCAGCGAAGTGGGTGAAAAACTGTTTTTT.

This clonotype is a singleton in its sample. The chain combines TRBV12-3 or TRBV12-4 with TRBJ1-6, with D hard to call. The CDR3 covers 20 residues. With 3 bases removed from V and 3 bases from J, the gap between germline ends came to 24 bases. CDR3 bases: TGTGCCAGCAGTTTGGACTCGCGGGAGGGAAGCGCCTTCTATAATTCACCCCTCCACTTT. Protein sequence: CASSLDSREGSAFYNSPLHF.

This clonotype turned up a few times. The chain couples TRBV20-1 to TRBJ2-7; no firm D call. The germline CDR1 and CDR2 sequences are DFQATT and SNEGSKA (reference sequence). The V gene lost 6 bases and the J gene lost 0 bases, with 9 bases spanning the gap. CDR3 length: 12 amino acids. In nucleotides, the CDR3 is TGCAGTGCCAACGACGGCTCCTACGAGCAGTACTTC. Residues: CSANDGSYEQYF.

The chain links TRBV14 to TRBJ1-2; TRBD1 agrees at 7 bases. Germline V CDR1 and CDR2: SGHDN, FVKESK. V was pared by 4 bases and J by 4 bases, with 6 bases of the junction left unmatched. This CDR3 comprises 14 residues. The CDR3 nucleotides read TGTGCCAGCAGCCCATGGACAGGAACCTATGGCTACACCTTC. Its protein product is CASSPWTGTYGYTF.

This clonotype was observed many times. J is TRBJ2-5 and V is TRBV6-6, with D possibly matching TRBD1 (6 bases). V was pared by 4 bases and J by 1 base, with 7 bases between. This CDR3 is built from 13 residues. In germline, CDR1 is MNHNY, CDR2 SVGAGI (reference sequence). This chain's CDR3 is CASSLDSQETQYF. The CDR3 bases are TGTGCCAGCAGTTTGGACAGCCAAGAGACCCAGTACTTC.

The chain has TRBV7-2 and TRBJ2-7, with 7 bases lining up with TRBD2. The length of the CDR3 is 13 residues. V gave up 5 bases and J gave up 5 bases; unmatched junction bases: 6. Germline lookup yields CDR1 SGHTA and CDR2 FQGNSA. This CDR3 is CASSRSGKDEQYF. CDR3 nucleotide sequence: TGTGCCAGCAGCCGCAGCGGGAAGGACGAGCAGTACTTC.

As concerns this clonotype: Relative to the germline gene, one junction end is altered; a read error may explain this. In nucleotides, the CDR3 is TGCAGTGCTAGAGATATGGAGGTAGTCTCCTACGGGCAGTACTTC. This translates into CSARDMEVVSYGQYF. The chain carries TRBV20-1 and TRBJ2-7, with D possibly matching TRBD2 (5 bases). The CDR3 length is 15 residues. Germline V gene sequence: CDR1 DFQATT, CDR2 SNEGSKA (reference sequence).

The chain couples TRBV18 to TRBJ2-7; D is unresolved. The V and J ends lost 4 bases and 5 bases respectively, with 12 bases between them. This CDR3 has 13 amino acids. Per germline, CDR1 KGHSH and CDR2 LQKENI. Here the CDR3 reads CASSRDQPHEQYF. Written as DNA, the CDR3 is TGTGCCAGCTCACGTGACCAACCGCACGAGCAGTACTTC.

The chain has TRBV20-1 and TRBJ1-2; D gene uncertain. Germline V gene lookup returns CDR1 DFQATT and CDR2 SNEGSKA (reference sequence). CDR3 size: 13 residues. Trimming removed 3 bases at V and 0 bases at J, with 8 bases between. CDR3 coding DNA: TGCAGTGCTAGTTCAGCCTCTAACTATGGCTACACCTTC. Protein product: CSASSASNYGYTF.

This clonotype was seen at least ten times. The chain carries TRBV12-3 or TRBV12-4 and TRBJ2-7; no definite D call. The CDR3 is 11 amino acids. The V end was cut by 5 bases, the J end by 6 bases, with 8 bases between. The CDR3 coding sequence is TGTGCCAGCAGTAAGATCGTCGAGCAGTACTTC. This gives the protein CASSKIVEQYF.

The chain links TRBV11-2 to TRBJ2-3; either TRBD1 or TRBD2 may fit D (5 bases each). Germline V lookup: CDR1 SGHAT, CDR2 FQNNGV. The CDR3 has 13 residues. V was cut by 2 bases and J by 7 bases, with 10 bases left in between. The CDR3 nucleotides read TGTGCCAGCAGCTTAAATTGGGGGAATACGCAGTATTTT. Translated, it gives CASSLNWGNTQYF. Full variable domain (outside the CDR3, taken from reference TRBV11-2 and TRBJ2-3): EAGVAQSPRYKIIEKRQSVAFWCNPISGHATLYWYQQILGQGPKLLIQFQNNGVVDDSQLPKDRFSAERLKGVDSTLKIQPAKLEDSAVYLCASSLNWGNTQYFGPGTRLTVL.

The table lists this clonotype with many counts. V and J are TRBV6-4 and TRBJ2-3; D is ambiguous. Germline CDR1 and CDR2: MRHNA and SNTAGT. CDR3 size: 13 residues. The V end was cut by 5 bases, the J end by 3 bases, with 9 bases between. This CDR3 is CASSRVRTDTQYF. The CDR3 bases are TGTGCCAGCAGTCGAGTAAGAACAGATACGCAGTATTTT.

The gene calls are TRBV12-3 or TRBV12-4 and TRBJ2-1, with 8 bases aligning to TRBD2. CDR3 length: 15 residues. Trimming took 7 bases from V and 6 from J; bases not matched to a gene: 11. CDR3 sequence: CASTSMGLAGNEQFF. The CDR3 DNA follows: TGTGCCAGCACTTCCATGGGTCTAGCGGGCAATGAGCAGTTCTTC.

This clonotype was seen only a few times. V usage is TRBV7-6 and J usage is TRBJ2-7; TRBD2 matches at 8 bases. The germline V gene encodes CDR1 SGHVS and CDR2 FNYEAQ. The trim removed 3 bases at V and 0 bases at J, leaving 1 base unmatched. The CDR3 spans 14 residues. This chain's CDR3 is CASSLREDSYEQYF. DNA for the CDR3: TGTGCCAGCAGCTTGCGGGAGGACTCCTACGAGCAGTACTTC.

CDR3 nucleotides: TGCAGTGCTGCGGGACAGGGTGTTGAAAAACTGTTTTTT. This encodes CSAAGQGVEKLFF. The J gene is TRBJ1-4, the V gene TRBV20-1, with TRBD1 matching over 9 bases. This CDR3 is built from 13 residues. V trimming: 5 bases; J trimming: 7 bases; junction bases outside the gene matches: 5. Germline-derived CDR1 and CDR2 are DFQATT and SNEGSKA (reference sequence).

The chain is built from TRBV5-6 and TRBJ1-1; D possibly corresponds to TRBD1 (6 bases). The V gene lost 2 bases and the J gene lost 6 bases, with 8 bases spanning the gap. The CDR3 runs to 12 residues. Germline CDR1 SGHDT, CDR2 YYEEEE. CDR3 bases: TGTGCCAGCAGCTTTCGGACAGCTGAAGCTTTCTTT. It specifies CASSFRTAEAFF.

This sequence joins TRBV19 and TRBJ1-6; D gene unclear. Germline V lookup: CDR1 LNHDA, CDR2 SQIVND (reference sequence). Trimming took off 3 bases at V and 10 bases at J, with 16 bases between the two ends. CDR3 length: 15 residues. CDR3: CASSMSEGPLSPLHF. The CDR3 coding sequence is TGTGCCAGTAGTATGAGTGAGGGTCCCCTCTCACCCCTCCACTTT.

V usage is TRBV19 and J usage is TRBJ2-5; D is unresolved. V was cut by 3 bases and J by 2 bases, with 7 bases left in between. CDR3 length: 13 residues. Per germline, CDR1 LNHDA and CDR2 SQIVND (reference sequence). CDR3 nucleotide sequence: TGTGCCAGTAGTATTGTTGGGCAAGAGACCCAGTACTTC. Amino acid sequence: CASSIVGQETQYF.

This clonotype was recorded only once. The V gene is TRBV9, the J gene TRBJ2-7, with 7 bases lining up with TRBD1. The ends lost 0 bases at V and 4 bases at J; junction bases unmatched: 7. Germline V CDR1 and CDR2: SGDLS, YYNGEE. The CDR3 loop spans 15 amino acids. CDR3 region: CASSVAIGTEYEQYF. In DNA form, the CDR3 reads TGTGCCAGCAGCGTAGCCATCGGGACAGAGTACGAGCAGTACTTC. The entire variable domain, with the rest obtained from reference TRBV9 and TRBJ2-7, is as follows: DSGVTQTPKHLITATGQRVTLRCSPRSGDLSVYWYQQSLDQGLQFLIQYYNGEERAKGNILERFSAQQFPDLHSELNLSSLELGDSALYFCASSVAIGTEYEQYFGPGTRLTVT.

This clonotype was detected once. This chain links TRBV5-1 with TRBJ1-1; D unresolved. Trimming pared 0 bases from V and 3 bases from J, leaving 12 bases between. The CDR3 has 15 residues. Germline loops: CDR1 SGHRS, CDR2 YFSETQ. CDR3 DNA: TGCGCCAGCAGCTTGGTGGGCCCGGTGTACACTGAAGCTTTCTTT. It encodes CASSLVGPVYTEAFF.